This T cell receptor beta chain is from a study of blood T cell repertoires in COVID-19. Assignment of participants to cohorts was predicated upon participant-reported clinical history. Recovered Cohort 3 donors showed two negative PCRs, clearance, or symptom resolution. This CDR3 is 15 amino acids long. The ends were cut back, 1 base at V and 1 base at J, with 9 bases in the middle. CDR1 and CDR2 (germline): SGHAT, FQNNGV. In the original analysis: It was from reference gene primer amplification that nucleated cell counts were estimated. The method was immunoSEQ multiplex PCR; TCRdb's version includes in-frame clones alone and lacks a portion of them. That table supplies the V and J calls and clone size; D and trimming were determined from the DNA. The sample consists of about 210,000 clones, about 90% of them appearing once.

This clonotype was obtained from a man aged 25 to 40 who had recovered from COVID-19. The genes are TRBV11-2 and TRBJ2-3, with D possibly TRBD2 on 6 matching bases. The sample taken for sequencing was PBMCs or T cells enriched from blood (not recorded which). The CDR3, as DNA: TGTGCCAGCAGCTTAGGGACGGGGGGCACAGATACGCAGTATTTT. Protein sequence: CASSLGTGGTDTQYF.